These 17 T cell receptor beta chains share one sample of origin, sequenced in a study of T cell repertoires in cytomegalovirus infection. In TCRdb, the reads were re-called with MiXCR into one record per CDR3 protein. The sample records about 180,000 distinct CDR3 sequences, about 18% being singletons. The sequencing sample was made of CD8+ T cells from PBMCs. The receptors derive from a human donor in good health (CMV status not recorded). Some clones in this sample may be carry-over from other donors' samples.

The rearrangement links TRBV15 to TRBJ2-4, with 12 bases lining up with TRBD1. This CDR3 has 18 amino acids. Trimming removed 8 bases from V and 0 bases from J; junction bases left unmatched: 11. Germline assignment: CDR1 LNHNV and CDR2 YYDKDF (reference sequence). The CDR3 coding sequence is TGTGCCACCGAAACCGGGACAGGGGGCCCTATAGCCAAAAACATTCAGTACTTC. Its protein is CATETGTGGPIAKNIQYF.

V is TRBV7-9 and J is TRBJ1-4; no firm D call. V lost 7 bases to trimming and J lost 6 bases, with 12 bases between them. The germline CDR1 and CDR2 sequences are SEHNR and FQNEAQ (reference sequence). The CDR3 covers 13 residues. CDR3 region: CASTNSPDEKLFF. The CDR3, as DNA: TGTGCCAGCACCAATTCTCCAGATGAAAAACTGTTTTTT.

This chain joins TRBV6-2 or TRBV6-3 and TRBJ1-2; D not resolved. This CDR3 contains 14 residues. V dropped 6 bases and J dropped 3 bases, with 14 bases sitting between them. From germline, CDR1 is MNHEY and CDR2 SVGEGT. The CDR3 loop reads CASSFGQTHYGYTF. The CDR3 DNA follows: TGTGCCAGCAGCTTCGGGCAGACTCACTATGGCTACACCTTC.

This clonotype was counted between two and nine times. The genes are TRBV7-6 and TRBJ2-6; D perhaps matches TRBD2 (5 bases). Between the trimmed V and J ends, which lost 1 base and 0 bases, there was a span of 19 bases. This CDR3 contains 20 residues. The germline V gene encodes CDR1 SGHVS and CDR2 FNYEAQ. The CDR3, as DNA: TGTGCCAGCAGCTTAGGTTCGGTCTGGGGAGATCACTCTGGGGCCAACGTCCTGACTTTC. Translated: CASSLGSVWGDHSGANVLTF.

V and J are TRBV7-2 and TRBJ2-3; maybe TRBD1 (6 bases). V was shortened by 4 bases and J by 5 bases, with 22 bases between the two germline ends. Germline lookup yields CDR1 SGHTA and CDR2 FQGNSA. CDR3 length equals 17 residues. The CDR3 spells CASSSYGLGKGEDTQYF. CDR3 in DNA: TGTGCCAGCAGCTCCTACGGGTTAGGAAAGGGGGAAGATACGCAGTATTTT.

Comments on this clonotype: The conserved closing phenylalanine or tryptophan is absent in this CDR3, likely reflecting a read error. The V gene is TRBV28, the J gene TRBJ2-3; 7 bases are shared with TRBD1. Germline V gene lookup returns CDR1 MDHEN and CDR2 SYDVKM. J was trimmed by 1 base and V by 6 bases; bases with no gene match: 13. There are 17 residues in the CDR3. The CDR3 DNA is TGTGCCAGCAGCCTCGACAGGGAGCCCCGTGGCACAGATACGCAGTATTTA. This translates into CASSLDREPRGTDTQYL.

This clonotype was seen a few times. The CDR3 reads CASSLWEQGATEAFF. CDR3 DNA: TGTGCCAGCAGCTTATGGGAACAGGGGGCGACTGAAGCTTTCTTT. V usage is TRBV7-2 and J usage is TRBJ1-1; 9 bases match TRBD1. Trimming cost V 2 bases and J 5 bases; bases outside gene matches: 6. Looked up from germline, CDR1 is SGHTA and CDR2 is FQGNSA. The CDR3 runs to 15 residues.

This chain uses TRBV5-5 with TRBJ2-3; 9 bases align to TRBD1. V shed 4 bases, J shed 4 bases, and the junction held 4 bases outside the gene matches. Germline V CDR1 and CDR2: SGHKS, YYEKEE (reference sequence). The length of the CDR3 is 14 residues. The CDR3 spells CASSRTGAPDTQYF. The CDR3 nucleotides read TGTGCCAGCAGCCGGACAGGGGCACCAGATACGCAGTATTTT.

V is TRBV12-3 or TRBV12-4 and J is TRBJ1-3; D not resolved. The CDR3 consists of 11 residues. Trimming took 7 bases from V and 0 from J, leaving 1 base between them. CDR3 amino acids: CASNSGNTIYF. The CDR3 coding sequence is TGTGCCAGCAACTCTGGAAACACCATATATTTT.

This clonotype was observed a handful of times. V gene TRBV20-1 combines with J gene TRBJ2-1; 9 nucleotides align to TRBD2. V lost 1 base, J lost 3 bases, and 7 bases stayed unmatched. From germline, CDR1 is DFQATT and CDR2 SNEGSKA (reference sequence). This CDR3 contains 16 residues. The CDR3 bases are TGCAGTGCTAGAGCCCCCGGGACTAGCCTCTACAATGAGCAGTTCTTC. It yields the protein CSARAPGTSLYNEQFF.

The chain has TRBV7-8 and TRBJ1-5, with 7 bases aligning to TRBD1. Germline V lookup: CDR1 SGHVS, CDR2 FQNEAQ. The CDR3 spans 18 residues. The J segment lost 4 bases and the V segment lost 4 bases, leaving 16 bases of the junction unmatched. CDR3 sequence reads: CASSSRRTGNVRNQPQHF. The DNA of the CDR3 is TGTGCCAGCAGCTCGCGACGGACAGGTAATGTCCGTAATCAGCCCCAGCATTTT.

V and J are TRBV6-2 or TRBV6-3 and TRBJ2-5, with 8 nucleotides matching TRBD1. After removal of 2 bases from V and 3 bases from J, the junction contained 5 bases not matched to a gene. The CDR3 has 15 residues. Germline V gene data show CDR1 as MNHEY and CDR2 as SVGEGT. DNA of the CDR3: TGTGCCAGCAGTTACGGGACAGGTATTAAAGAGACCCAGTACTTC. As protein: CASSYGTGIKETQYF.

This chain links TRBV7-6 with TRBJ1-1; possible D gene TRBD1, 5 bases. The V end lost 1 base, the J end lost 7 bases, and 19 bases lay between the germline ends. Per the germline V gene, CDR1 is SGHVS and CDR2 is FNYEAQ. The CDR3 loop spans 16 amino acids. The CDR3 here is CASSLGREAGRREAFF. Written as DNA, the CDR3 is TGTGCCAGCAGCTTAGGGCGAGAGGCAGGGCGCCGTGAAGCTTTCTTT.

This clonotype was counted only a few times. The chain couples TRBV7-9 to TRBJ2-7; D possibly corresponds to TRBD2 (5 bases). Germline V CDR1 and CDR2: SEHNR, FQNEAQ (reference sequence). The CDR3 is 12 amino acids. V was cut by 5 bases and J by 4 bases, with 9 bases left in between. The CDR3 reads CASSTRGYEQYF. The CDR3 nucleotides read TGTGCCAGCAGCACCCGGGGTTACGAGCAGTACTTC.

In this sample, this clonotype turned up a few times. At one of its ends the junction is not consistent with the germline gene, which may arise from a read error. DNA of the CDR3: TGTGCCGGCAGCTTATGGGAGGCAGGGCTCTCTGGCGGAAACACCATATATTTT. It is translated as CAGSLWEAGLSGGNTIYF. The chain employs TRBV7-8 and TRBJ1-3; weak D call: TRBD1 (5 bases). Germline CDR1 and CDR2: SGHVS and FQNEAQ. This CDR3 is 18 amino acids long.

This clonotype has a handful of counts. The chain couples TRBV5-6 to TRBJ2-7, with D uncertain. Germline V CDR1 and CDR2: SGHDT, YYEEEE. There are 13 residues in the CDR3. V lost 1 base to trimming and J lost 2 bases, with 7 bases between them. Here the CDR3 reads CASSLFGAYEQYF. The CDR3, as DNA: TGTGCCAGCAGCTTGTTCGGCGCCTACGAGCAGTACTTC.

At least ten counts were recorded for this clonotype. V usage is TRBV7-2 and J usage is TRBJ2-1; D may be TRBD1 (6 bases). Per germline, CDR1 SGHTA and CDR2 FQGNSA. Trimming shortened V by 3 bases and J by 8 bases, and 17 bases separated the two germline ends. CDR3 length: 15 residues. The CDR3 bases are TGTGCCAGCAGCTTTCAGGGGCGCTCCTTAGATGAGCAGTTCTTC. It yields the protein CASSFQGRSLDEQFF.